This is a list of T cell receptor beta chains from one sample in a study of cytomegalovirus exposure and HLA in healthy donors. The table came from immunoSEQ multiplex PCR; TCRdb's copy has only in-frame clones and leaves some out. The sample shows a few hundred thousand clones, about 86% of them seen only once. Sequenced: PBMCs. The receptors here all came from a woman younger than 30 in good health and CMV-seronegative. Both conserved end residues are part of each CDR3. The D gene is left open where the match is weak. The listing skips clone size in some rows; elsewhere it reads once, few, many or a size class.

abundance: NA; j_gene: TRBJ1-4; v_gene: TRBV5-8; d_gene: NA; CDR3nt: TGTGCCAGCAGCTTGGCAGGGTGGGAAAAACTGTTTTTT; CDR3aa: CASSLAGWEKLFF
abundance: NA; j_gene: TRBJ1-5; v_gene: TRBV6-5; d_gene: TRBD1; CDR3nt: TGTGCCAGCAGGGGGACAGGGGGTCAGCCCCAGCATTTT; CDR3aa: CASRGTGGQPQHF
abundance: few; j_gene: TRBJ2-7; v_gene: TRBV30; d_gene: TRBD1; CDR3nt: TGTGCCTGGAGTGTTTTCGGGACAGCATTCTACGAGCAGTACTTC; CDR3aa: CAWSVFGTAFYEQYF
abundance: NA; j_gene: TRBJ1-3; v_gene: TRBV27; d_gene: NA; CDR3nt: TGTGCCAGCTCCCCCTCAGGGGTTGGTGGAAACACCATATATTTT; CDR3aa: CASSPSGVGGNTIYF
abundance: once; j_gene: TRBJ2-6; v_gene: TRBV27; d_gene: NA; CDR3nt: TGTGCCAGCAGTTTAGGCCCGGGGACTGGGGCCAACGTCCTGACTTTC; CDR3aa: CASSLGPGTGANVLTF
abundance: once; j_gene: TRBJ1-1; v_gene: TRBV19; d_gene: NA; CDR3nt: TGTGCCAGTAGTATCAGGTCTCTTACGTTGAACACTGAAGCTTTCTTT; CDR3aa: CASSIRSLTLNTEAFF
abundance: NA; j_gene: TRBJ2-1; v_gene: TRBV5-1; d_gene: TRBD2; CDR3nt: TGCGCCAGCAATAGCGGGAGATCTCACAATGAGCAGTTCTTC; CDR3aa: CASNSGRSHNEQFF
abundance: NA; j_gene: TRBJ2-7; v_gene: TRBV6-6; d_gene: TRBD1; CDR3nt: TGTGCCAGCAGTTACTCGGGACAGGGTTACGAGCAGTACTTC; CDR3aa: CASSYSGQGYEQYF
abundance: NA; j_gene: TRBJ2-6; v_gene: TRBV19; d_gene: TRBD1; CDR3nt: TGTGCCAGTAAGGACAGGGTCCAGTCTGGGGCCAACGTCCTGACTTTC; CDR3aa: CASKDRVQSGANVLTF
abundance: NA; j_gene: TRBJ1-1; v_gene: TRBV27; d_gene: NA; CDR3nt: TGTGCCAGCAGTATAGGACAGCTGAACACTGAAGCTTTCTTT; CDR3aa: CASSIGQLNTEAFF
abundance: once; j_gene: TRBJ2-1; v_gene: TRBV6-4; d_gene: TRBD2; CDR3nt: TGTGCCAGCAGTGACGAAGGCGGGAGGGCCACGAGTGAGCAGTTCTTC; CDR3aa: CASSDEGGRATSEQFF